The T cell receptor (beta chain) under discussion was sequenced for a study of cytomegalovirus exposure and HLA in healthy donors. 13 Jbeta primers and 60 Vbeta primers were used for the PCR. TCRdb's table, derived via immunoSEQ multiplex PCR, lists solely in-frame clones and lacks some. The sample records about 140,000 clones, roughly 77% being singletons. V was trimmed by 2 bases and J by 0 bases, leaving 11 bases between them. Germline V gene data show CDR1 as ENHRY and CDR2 as SYGVKD. CDR3 length: 15 amino acids. This chain links TRBV10-3 with TRBJ2-7; D remains unclear. This clonotype was sampled from a young man in good health. Sequenced sample: PBMCs. CDR3 region: CAISEIEAASYEQYF. In nucleotides, the CDR3 is TGTGCCATCAGTGAGATAGAGGCCGCCTCCTACGAGCAGTACTTC.